This is a list of T cell receptor beta chains from one sample in a study of response to subunit inactivated influenza vaccine. One entry per CDR3 protein, called by TCRdb with MiXCR from the RT-PCR reads. This table holds 430,000 or so distinct CDR3 sequences, about a tenth found once. This sample comprised PBMCs from blood, obtained roughly 6 weeks after vaccination. These receptors originate from a man aged 50 to 60 who received an inactivated influenza vaccine. The CDR3 runs from the conserved cysteine through the conserved F or W. The order of the fields is J gene, clone size, D gene, V gene, CDR3 DNA, CDR3 protein. A D gene is named only where the DNA matches it firmly. The size entry is marked missing in some rows and otherwise reads once, few, many or a size class.

j_call: TRBJ2-5; clone_size: many; d_call: .; v_call: TRBV12-3/TRBV12-4; cdr3_nt: TGTGCCAGCAGTTTCCTCGGTTCGGGACGGAAAGAGACCCAGTACTTC; cdr3_aa: CASSFLGSGRKETQYF
j_call: TRBJ1-6; clone_size: .; d_call: .; v_call: TRBV6-1; cdr3_nt: TGTGCCAGCACCCCGGGGCAGGGCGTAGGGGATAATTCACCCCTCCACTTT; cdr3_aa: CASTPGQGVGDNSPLHF
j_call: TRBJ2-1; clone_size: .; d_call: .; v_call: TRBV6-2/TRBV6-3; cdr3_nt: TGTGCCAGCAGTTACGCGGCGGGGCACAATGAGCAGTTCTTC; cdr3_aa: CASSYAAGHNEQFF
j_call: TRBJ2-2; clone_size: many; d_call: TRBD1; v_call: TRBV6-2/TRBV6-3; cdr3_nt: TGTGCCAGCAGTCCACCGGGACAGGGCACCGGGGAGCTGTTTTTT; cdr3_aa: CASSPPGQGTGELFF
j_call: TRBJ2-1; clone_size: many; d_call: TRBD2; v_call: TRBV29-1; cdr3_nt: TGCAGCGTCGACGGACTAGGTATGGCTGAGCAGTTCTTC; cdr3_aa: CSVDGLGMAEQFF
j_call: TRBJ2-7; clone_size: few; d_call: .; v_call: TRBV28; cdr3_nt: TGTGCCTGCCGGGACGGCTATTACGAGCAGTACTTC; cdr3_aa: CACRDGYYEQYF
j_call: TRBJ2-2; clone_size: few; d_call: TRBD2; v_call: TRBV12-3/TRBV12-4; cdr3_nt: TGTGCCAGCAGTTTATATGCGGGAGAGGTCCCCGGGGAGCTGTTTTTT; cdr3_aa: CASSLYAGEVPGELFF
j_call: TRBJ2-7; clone_size: .; d_call: .; v_call: TRBV4-3; cdr3_nt: TGCGCCAGCAGCCCGGCGACAGGATACTACGAGCAGTACTTC; cdr3_aa: CASSPATGYYEQYF
j_call: TRBJ2-1; clone_size: .; d_call: .; v_call: TRBV28; cdr3_nt: TGTGCCAGCAGTTTCTCTCAAAGGGGGGTACCCTACAATGAGCAGTTCTTC; cdr3_aa: CASSFSQRGVPYNEQFF
j_call: TRBJ2-1; clone_size: .; d_call: TRBD2; v_call: TRBV12-3/TRBV12-4; cdr3_nt: TGTGCCAGCAGTTGGACTAGCGGGGGAGAGCAGTTCTTC; cdr3_aa: CASSWTSGGEQFF
j_call: TRBJ2-7; clone_size: .; d_call: .; v_call: TRBV6-2/TRBV6-3; cdr3_nt: TGTGCCACCCGGAAGAACGACTTCTCCTACGAGCAGTACTTC; cdr3_aa: CATRKNDFSYEQYF
j_call: TRBJ1-1; clone_size: few; d_call: .; v_call: TRBV20-1; cdr3_nt: TGCAGTGCTAGAATGGCCAGAAAGATCACTGAAGCTTTCTTT; cdr3_aa: CSARMARKITEAFF
j_call: TRBJ2-4; clone_size: few; d_call: TRBD2; v_call: TRBV12-3/TRBV12-4; cdr3_nt: TGTGCCAGCAGCTGGCTAGCGGGAGGGTTGAACATTCAGTACTTC; cdr3_aa: CASSWLAGGLNIQYF
j_call: TRBJ2-3; clone_size: .; d_call: .; v_call: TRBV7-8; cdr3_nt: TGTGCCAGCAGCTTATGGGGTAGTACTAGCACAGATACGCAGTATTTT; cdr3_aa: CASSLWGSTSTDTQYF
j_call: TRBJ1-2; clone_size: few; d_call: .; v_call: TRBV3-1; cdr3_nt: TGTGCCAGCAGCCAATCAGGGAAATATGGCTACACCTTC; cdr3_aa: CASSQSGKYGYTF
j_call: TRBJ2-3; clone_size: once; d_call: .; v_call: TRBV3-1; cdr3_nt: TGTGCCAGCAGCCATTCCGGGACCCACACAGATACGCAGTATTTT; cdr3_aa: CASSHSGTHTDTQYF
j_call: TRBJ2-5; clone_size: many; d_call: TRBD1; v_call: TRBV12-3/TRBV12-4; cdr3_nt: TGTGCCAGCAGTCTAACAGGGGGTGGGGAGACCCAGTACTTC; cdr3_aa: CASSLTGGGETQYF
j_call: TRBJ2-3; clone_size: few; d_call: .; v_call: TRBV12-3/TRBV12-4; cdr3_nt: TGTGCCAGCAGTCCCAGTGTCGTGGGGAAAATCAGCACAGATACGCAGTATTTT; cdr3_aa: CASSPSVVGKISTDTQYF
j_call: TRBJ2-7; clone_size: few; d_call: TRBD2; v_call: TRBV7-2; cdr3_nt: TGTGCCAGCAGCTTAATCCCCCCCAGCGGGGCCTACGAGCAGTACTTC; cdr3_aa: CASSLIPPSGAYEQYF
j_call: TRBJ2-7; clone_size: few; d_call: TRBD1; v_call: TRBV10-3; cdr3_nt: TGTGCCATCAGTGACCCGGCGGGCAGGGGGTCCCTTCTACCTTTCTCCTACGAGCAGTACTTC; cdr3_aa: CAISDPAGRGSLLPFSYEQYF
j_call: TRBJ2-7; clone_size: .; d_call: .; v_call: TRBV6-5; cdr3_nt: TGTGCCAGCAGTTACCAGGGATCAAAAGAGCAGTACTTC; cdr3_aa: CASSYQGSKEQYF
j_call: TRBJ2-3; clone_size: .; d_call: .; v_call: TRBV7-2; cdr3_nt: TGTGCCAGCAGCTTACCGGGACCTAGCACAGATACGCAGTATTTT; cdr3_aa: CASSLPGPSTDTQYF
j_call: TRBJ2-5; clone_size: few; d_call: .; v_call: TRBV6-6; cdr3_nt: TGTGCCAGCAGTTACTCAGGGTCGGGGGTCCAGTACTTC; cdr3_aa: CASSYSGSGVQYF
j_call: TRBJ2-5; clone_size: few; d_call: .; v_call: TRBV5-6; cdr3_nt: TGTGCCAGCAGCTTTGCTAGCAGACTCCAAGAGACCCAGTACTTC; cdr3_aa: CASSFASRLQETQYF
j_call: TRBJ2-5; clone_size: once; d_call: .; v_call: TRBV20-1; cdr3_nt: TGCAGTGCCGTACAGTGGCCCCAAGAGACCCAGTACTTC; cdr3_aa: CSAVQWPQETQYF
j_call: TRBJ2-7; clone_size: .; d_call: .; v_call: TRBV12-3/TRBV12-4; cdr3_nt: TGTGCCAGCAGTCCGGTAGGAAGCTCCTACGAGCAGTACTTC; cdr3_aa: CASSPVGSSYEQYF
j_call: TRBJ2-4; clone_size: .; d_call: TRBD2; v_call: TRBV20-1; cdr3_nt: TGCAGTGCTATATCGGGGGGGCCCCCCCCCAAAAACATTCAGTACTTC; cdr3_aa: CSAISGGPPPKNIQYF
j_call: TRBJ2-1; clone_size: many; d_call: TRBD2; v_call: TRBV28; cdr3_nt: TGTGCCAGCAGTTTCTCGCTCGGGAGGGCCGTCTCCTACAATGAGCAGTTCTTC; cdr3_aa: CASSFSLGRAVSYNEQFF
j_call: TRBJ1-2; clone_size: many; d_call: .; v_call: TRBV20-1; cdr3_nt: TGCAGTACAGAACAGGGCCCCGGGGACTATGGCTACACCTTC; cdr3_aa: CSTEQGPGDYGYTF
j_call: TRBJ1-6; clone_size: few; d_call: TRBD1; v_call: TRBV9; cdr3_nt: TGTGCCAGCAGCGTCACCCCCCAGACAGGGGCATCGGGCTCCTATAATTCACCCCTCCACTTT; cdr3_aa: CASSVTPQTGASGSYNSPLHF
j_call: TRBJ2-4; clone_size: .; d_call: TRBD1; v_call: TRBV19; cdr3_nt: TGTGCCAGTACCAGAGGGGGCGTGGGAAACATTCAGTACTTC; cdr3_aa: CASTRGGVGNIQYF
j_call: TRBJ2-5; clone_size: .; d_call: .; v_call: TRBV4-3; cdr3_nt: TGCGCCAGCAGCCGGAAGAGGGGCGGGACCCAGTACTTC; cdr3_aa: CASSRKRGGTQYF
j_call: TRBJ2-1; clone_size: few; d_call: .; v_call: TRBV7-9; cdr3_nt: TGTGCCAGCAGCGGACAGTTGCATACCTACAATGAGCAGTTCTTC; cdr3_aa: CASSGQLHTYNEQFF
j_call: TRBJ2-2; clone_size: .; d_call: .; v_call: TRBV6-1; cdr3_nt: TGTGCCAGCAGTCTCCGGGGGAGGGGGGCGGACACCGGGGAGCTGTTTTTT; cdr3_aa: CASSLRGRGADTGELFF
j_call: TRBJ2-3; clone_size: .; d_call: TRBD1; v_call: TRBV11-2; cdr3_nt: TGTGCCAGCAGGACAGGGACGCTCACAGATACGCAGTATTTT; cdr3_aa: CASRTGTLTDTQYF
j_call: TRBJ2-4; clone_size: once; d_call: .; v_call: TRBV24-1; cdr3_nt: TGTGCCACCAGTGATACGTCGGAGGGGGCCAAAAACATTCAGTACTTC; cdr3_aa: CATSDTSEGAKNIQYF
j_call: TRBJ2-7; clone_size: few; d_call: .; v_call: TRBV28; cdr3_nt: TGTGCCAGCAGTTTGGTGGGAGGTGGAGGCGAGCAGTACTTC; cdr3_aa: CASSLVGGGGEQYF
j_call: TRBJ1-5; clone_size: few; d_call: .; v_call: TRBV20-1; cdr3_nt: TGCAGTGCTAGAGATCAACGGGGGATAATCGTAAATCAGCCCCAGCATTTT; cdr3_aa: CSARDQRGIIVNQPQHF
j_call: TRBJ2-7; clone_size: .; d_call: TRBD1; v_call: TRBV20-1; cdr3_nt: TGCAGTGCTACGACAGGGGGCGCCGAGCAGTACTTC; cdr3_aa: CSATTGGAEQYF
j_call: TRBJ1-2; clone_size: few; d_call: .; v_call: TRBV18; cdr3_nt: TGTGCCAGCTCACCACCAACAGCCCGCTATGGCTACACCTTC; cdr3_aa: CASSPPTARYGYTF
j_call: TRBJ1-2; clone_size: few; d_call: .; v_call: TRBV5-5; cdr3_nt: TGTGCCAGCATCAGGGACCAAGCTAACTATGGCTACACCTTC; cdr3_aa: CASIRDQANYGYTF
j_call: TRBJ2-7; clone_size: .; d_call: .; v_call: TRBV28; cdr3_nt: TGTGCCAGCAGTTTATATCGTGGGAGAATCCGCGAGCAGTACTTC; cdr3_aa: CASSLYRGRIREQYF
j_call: TRBJ2-1; clone_size: .; d_call: .; v_call: TRBV6-6; cdr3_nt: TGTGCCAGCACGGAGCCGCCCCCGCTGTTCTTC; cdr3_aa: CASTEPPPLFF
j_call: TRBJ2-5; clone_size: many; d_call: TRBD2; v_call: TRBV29-1; cdr3_nt: TGCAGCGTTAGTCTAGCGGGGGAAGAGACCCAGTACTTC; cdr3_aa: CSVSLAGEETQYF
j_call: TRBJ2-5; clone_size: few; d_call: .; v_call: TRBV14; cdr3_nt: TGTGCCAGCAGCCAAGTGGCAGAGACCCAGTACTTC; cdr3_aa: CASSQVAETQYF